This T cell receptor beta chain was retrieved from a study of shared clonotypes between healthy human individuals. Overall study: Donor composition was a couple of women and a few men, aged 18 to 49.

V was pared by 7 bases and J by 2 bases, with 9 bases of the junction left unmatched. Germline V gene lookup returns CDR1 MNHEY and CDR2 SMNVEV (reference sequence). The CDR3 is made up of 16 amino acids. Caucasian adults living in Nashville, Tennessee, provided all samples. 200 ng DNA, 25,000 to 35,000 T cell genomes, went into each sorted-subset replicate PCR. Only in-frame clones appear in the TCRdb table, and some are missing; sequencing was by immunoSEQ multiplex PCR. Of 2,500,000 or so clones in the sample, approximately 93% were seen once. This clone came up once. As yet, its antigen is unknown. General study results and limits: A few donors shared approximately 5% of their naive CD4 clonotypes.

The V gene is TRBV27, the J gene TRBJ2-7, with 12 bases lining up with TRBD2. The clonotype originates from a man aged 18 to 35 in good health. Some clones in this sample may be carry-over from other donors' samples. Sequenced input: naive CD4+ T cells from PBMCs. Subset of the sample: CD45RA+ positively selected. The CDR3 reads CASTRLAGAGTYEQYF. Written as DNA, the CDR3 is TGTGCCAGCACCCGACTAGCGGGAGCCGGAACCTACGAGCAGTACTTC.